This T cell receptor beta chain came from a study of blood T cell repertoires in COVID-19. The overall study: Sources were T cells, B-cell-depleted T cells, or PBMCs; the material itself was cDNA or gDNA.

Using immunoSEQ multiplex PCR, the repertoire was profiled, and TCRdb retains in-frame clones only, with some absent. The data contain approximately 130,000 clones, around 85% of them singletons. Trimming left V 3 bases short and J 7 bases short, with 13 bases between. The CDR3 length is 13 residues. Per the germline V gene, CDR1 is SGHKS and CDR2 is YYEKEE (reference sequence). The chain joins TRBV5-5 to TRBJ1-1; maybe TRBD1 (6 bases). This sequence was found in a human donor in a cohort sampled during active COVID-19. Sequenced input: peripheral blood. The CDR3 DNA follows: TGTGCCAGCAGCTCGGGGGGGCGGCTTGAAGCTTTCTTT. Translated: CASSSGGRLEAFF.